This T cell receptor beta chain was identified during a study of blood T cell repertoires in COVID-19 (TCRdb year 2020). Notes on the research overall: For ImmuneRACE Cohort 3, a participant was defined as recovered based on two consecutive negative NP/OP PCR tests, clearance by a healthcare professional, or resolution of symptoms. Samples covering the acute and convalescent phases of COVID-19 were provided by collaborators in the United States, Italy and Spain. The material from the prospective study consisted of cDNA or gDNA derived from T cells, B-cell-depleted T cells, or PBMCs. Deeply sampled blood TCRbeta repertoires from subjects exposed to, actively infected with, or recovered from COVID-19 were included in the dataset. A freely available public database, intended as a resource for researchers studying the immune response to SARS-CoV-2, is where the repertoires were released. The samples were drawn from two sources: the first 160 participants of the ongoing ImmuneRACE study, and 1,000 to 1,500 subjects contributed by 6 global collaborators. The sample metadata nearly always contained a de-identified subject ID, COVID-19 status, age in years and sex. Where HLA class I and class II types were available, the types were taken from metadata supplied by the sample provider, not from assay-based typing.

Looking up the germline V gene yields CDR1 MNHEY and CDR2 SVGAGI. Trimming leaves V shorter by 9 bases and J shorter by 4 bases, with the junction holding 8 bases beyond the gene matches. The CDR3 contains 14 residues, cysteine and phenylalanine counted. Only the CDR3 portion is preserved as DNA: 42 bases, with reading frame beginning at the first base. Participants in the prospective study were enrolled through a virtual design, were aged roughly 18 to 100 years, and lived in about 25 United States geographic areas. In the prospective study, participants were assigned to cohorts based on the clinical history participants reported in a screening survey and a study questionnaire. In the prospective study, mobile phlebotomists collected whole blood, serum and a nasopharyngeal or oropharyngeal swab from each participant. Participants in the prospective study had the option to provide additional blood draws and questionnaires over an approximately 2-month period. Before DNA extraction, blood samples from the prospective study were shipped at room temperature or frozen.

On this clone: Its antigen target is currently unknown. No qualities accompany the bases; no much larger clone lies one base away.

The immunoSEQ Assay, a bias-controlled multiplex PCR, was used to amplify TCRbeta CDR3 regions from genomic DNA. In the paper's pipeline: Within the assay, amplification of reference gene primers was used to estimate how many nucleated cells each sample contained. To quantify the absolute abundance of each unique TCRbeta CDR3 rearrangement, sequence reads were collapsed and filtered. For each sample, productive Simpson clonality was calculated as the square root of Simpson's diversity index across productive rearrangements. TCRdb obtained this table from immuneACCESS and retained in-frame rearrangements with V and J assigned. These tables miss some clones; where compared with another copy, unresolved V genes account for less than half of the shortfall, and the remainder is unexplained. V, J and clone size were drawn from that table, and D and trimming were deduced from the DNA. The sample table shows hundreds of thousands of clones, and about 86% are seen once. Of the sample, approximately 2.8% is held by the ten largest clones.

Study-level results and caveats: Clinical and demographic metadata were provided uncurated, with the amount varying by source and participant.

The TCR originated in a woman in her fifties or sixties in a cohort exposed to, infected with or recovered from COVID-19 (not recorded which). The sequence joins TRBV6-5 to TRBJ1-3, with 8 central nucleotides matching TRBD1. Specimen: PBMCs or T cells enriched from blood (not recorded which). The CDR3 is CARGQGALGNTIYF. The sequenced DNA: TGTGCCAGGGGGCAGGGGGCGTTAGGAAACACCATATATTTT.